These T cell receptor beta chains were read from a single sample in a study of regulatory T cells in long-lasting Graves disease. Each CDR3 protein gets one entry after TCRdb re-called the multiplex PCR reads with MiXCR. The sample contains 420,000 or so distinct CDR3 sequences, over 15% of which appear only once. The same specimen was also included in a second study, on T cells in Graves' hyperthyroidism and ophthalmopathy.

Sequenced material: peripheral blood mononuclear cells (PBMCs), taken at new diagnosis, from a patient treated with antithyroid drugs. The receptors come from a woman aged 18-29 years with Graves disease. Both conserved end residues are part of each CDR3. A D gene is named only where the DNA matches it firmly. Clone size is not always given. Where it is, it says once, few, many or a class for expanded clones.

CASSIGPFQETQYF,TGTGCCAGTAGTATAGGACCGTTCCAAGAGACCCAGTACTTC,TRBJ2-5,-,TRBV19,-
CASSRREGGTDTQYF,TGTGCCAGCAGCCGGAGAGAGGGAGGCACAGATACGCAGTATTTT,TRBJ2-3,-,TRBV7-2,many
CASSPTQGDLRQPQHF,TGTGCCAGCAGTCCGACCCAGGGGGACCTTAGGCAGCCCCAGCATTTT,TRBJ1-5,TRBD1,TRBV27,many
CASSLWEGTEAFF,TGTGCCAGCAGTTTATGGGAAGGGACTGAAGCTTTCTTT,TRBJ1-1,-,TRBV28,many
CSAETAYEQYF,TGCAGCGCAGAGACAGCGTACGAGCAGTACTTC,TRBJ2-7,-,TRBV29-1,-
CASSLIRNTEAFF,TGTGCCAGCAGTTTAATTAGAAACACTGAAGCTTTCTTT,TRBJ1-1,-,TRBV28,many
CASKSSGSGKETQYF,TGTGCCAGCAAGTCTAGCGGGAGCGGGAAAGAGACCCAGTACTTC,TRBJ2-5,TRBD2,TRBV11-2,many
CASSTNRGGVDTQYF,TGTGCCAGCAGCACCAACCGGGGGGGAGTGGATACGCAGTATTTT,TRBJ2-3,TRBD2,TRBV28,few
CASSGQGYGYEQYF,TGTGCCAGCAGCGGACAGGGGTATGGGTACGAGCAGTACTTC,TRBJ2-7,TRBD1,TRBV6-1,many
CASSLAGLSTDTQYF,TGTGCCAGCAGTTTAGCCGGGCTGAGCACAGATACGCAGTATTTT,TRBJ2-3,-,TRBV12-3/TRBV12-4,few
CASSPRATIVASRYNEQFF,TGTGCCAGCAGTCCCCGGGCCACCATCGTGGCTAGCCGGTACAATGAGCAGTTCTTC,TRBJ2-1,-,TRBV28,many
CASSPRTAAGTDTQYF,TGTGCCAGCAGTCCGAGGACAGCGGCGGGCACAGATACGCAGTATTTT,TRBJ2-3,-,TRBV12-3/TRBV12-4,few
CSIKVAGGTQYF,TGCAGCATCAAAGTAGCGGGGGGGACCCAGTACTTC,TRBJ2-5,TRBD2,TRBV29-1,many
CASSRPLITRTEAFF,TGTGCCAGCTCACGCCCCTTGATAACGAGGACTGAAGCTTTCTTT,TRBJ1-1,-,TRBV18,-
CASSLNPGQGNTEAFF,TGTGCCAGCAGTTTAAACCCGGGACAGGGGAACACTGAAGCTTTCTTT,TRBJ1-1,TRBD1,TRBV27,many
CASSPSPLQETQYF,TGTGCCAGCAGTCCTAGCCCCCTCCAAGAGACCCAGTACTTC,TRBJ2-5,-,TRBV27,many
CATSDPRQGQDEQFF,TGTGCCACCAGTGATCCACGACAGGGACAGGATGAGCAGTTCTTC,TRBJ2-1,TRBD1,TRBV24-1,few
CSAREDGNQPQHF,TGCAGTGCTAGAGAAGACGGGAATCAGCCCCAGCATTTT,TRBJ1-5,-,TRBV20-1,-
CASVVLLGGALTQYF,TGTGCCAGCGTCGTACTTCTTGGGGGAGCCTTAACGCAGTATTTT,TRBJ2-3,-,TRBV28,many
CASSEPGSQPYEQYF,TGTGCCAGCAGTGAACCTGGGAGCCAGCCCTACGAGCAGTACTTC,TRBJ2-7,-,TRBV6-1,many
CATSRGSRTDTQYF,TGTGCCACCAGCAGAGGGTCGCGGACAGATACGCAGTATTTT,TRBJ2-3,-,TRBV15,few
CASSPGGSGYTF,TGTGCCAGCAGCCCAGGGGGTTCTGGCTACACCTTC,TRBJ1-2,TRBD1,TRBV14,many
CASSLIPDTEAFF,TGTGCCAGCAGCTTAATCCCGGACACTGAAGCTTTCTTT,TRBJ1-1,-,TRBV7-3,-
CASSLTSGRRVYHEQFF,TGCGCCAGCAGCTTGACTAGCGGGAGGAGGGTTTACCATGAGCAGTTCTTC,TRBJ2-1,TRBD2,TRBV5-1,many
CASDQGGLQRYNEQFF,TGTGCCAGCGACCAGGGCGGGCTTCAAAGATACAATGAGCAGTTCTTC,TRBJ2-1,-,TRBV12-3/TRBV12-4,-
CASSQDMGREQFF,TGCGCCAGCAGCCAAGATATGGGGCGTGAGCAGTTCTTC,TRBJ2-1,-,TRBV4-1,-
CASSEPVAGGAETQYF,TGTGCCAGCAGCGAACCCGTAGCGGGAGGTGCGGAGACCCAGTACTTC,TRBJ2-5,TRBD2,TRBV6-1,many
CASSQALRRSGNTIYF,TGTGCCAGCAGCCAAGCACTAAGGAGATCTGGAAACACCATATATTTT,TRBJ1-3,-,TRBV3-1,many
CASSLKYGYEQFF,TGTGCCAGCAGTTTGAAGTACGGGTATGAGCAGTTCTTC,TRBJ2-1,-,TRBV12-3/TRBV12-4,many
CAANWGQGTLEAFF,TGTGCCGCCAACTGGGGACAGGGAACCCTTGAAGCTTTCTTT,TRBJ1-1,TRBD1,TRBV5-4,many
CASSRTTSGRQSNTGELFF,TGTGCCAGCAGCCGAACGACTAGCGGGAGGCAATCGAACACCGGGGAGCTGTTTTTT,TRBJ2-2,TRBD2,TRBV12-3/TRBV12-4,many
CASRVRQDYGYTF,TGTGCCAGCAGGGTGAGACAGGACTATGGCTACACCTTC,TRBJ1-2,-,TRBV2,many
CSVELAVRDTQYF,TGCAGCGTTGAACTAGCGGTTCGGGATACGCAGTATTTT,TRBJ2-3,TRBD2,TRBV29-1,-
CASSSQGSYNSPLHF,TGTGCCAGCAGTTCACAGGGATCCTATAATTCACCCCTCCACTTT,TRBJ1-6,-,TRBV6-5,many
CASSTRFTNTGELFF,TGTGCCAGCAGCACACGGTTTACGAACACCGGGGAGCTGTTTTTT,TRBJ2-2,-,TRBV6-1,many
CASSYRRGRRADTQYF,TGTGCCAGCAGTTACCGCCGGGGGAGGCGGGCAGATACGCAGTATTTT,TRBJ2-3,-,TRBV6-5,-
CSARDLGLVSNEQFF,TGCAGTGCTAGAGATCTCGGACTAGTTTCCAATGAGCAGTTCTTC,TRBJ2-1,TRBD2,TRBV20-1,many
CSVEPAGVVETQYF,TGCAGCGTTGAACCGGCGGGAGTGGTAGAGACCCAGTACTTC,TRBJ2-5,TRBD2,TRBV29-1,-
CASRGGTSGFYNEQFF,TGTGCCAGCAGGGGCGGGACTAGCGGTTTCTACAATGAGCAGTTCTTC,TRBJ2-1,TRBD2,TRBV2,many
CASSLEGGLASWEQYF,TGTGCCAGCAGCTTAGAAGGGGGACTAGCTAGTTGGGAGCAGTACTTC,TRBJ2-7,TRBD2,TRBV11-2,many
CASSDVNSDVYNEQFF,TGTGCCAGCAGTGATGTTAACTCCGACGTTTACAATGAGCAGTTCTTC,TRBJ2-1,-,TRBV6-1,many
CASSTLAEETQYF,TGTGCCAGCAGTACACTAGCGGAAGAGACCCAGTACTTC,TRBJ2-5,TRBD2,TRBV5-1,few
CASSASPGLNYEQYF,TGTGCCAGCAGCGCGTCACCGGGTCTCAACTACGAGCAGTACTTC,TRBJ2-7,-,TRBV9,-
CASVGQGAVYNEQFF,TGTGCCAGCGTAGGACAGGGGGCGGTGTACAATGAGCAGTTCTTC,TRBJ2-1,TRBD1,TRBV12-3/TRBV12-4,many
CASSSGTGTYEQYF,TGTGCCAGCAGCTCCGGGACAGGCACCTACGAGCAGTACTTC,TRBJ2-7,TRBD1,TRBV7-2,many
CASSLRGQPQHF,TGTGCCAGCAGTTTAAGGGGGCAGCCCCAGCATTTT,TRBJ1-5,-,TRBV28,many
CASSSIAGGSYNEQFF,TGTGCCAGCAGTAGTATAGCGGGAGGCTCCTACAATGAGCAGTTCTTC,TRBJ2-1,TRBD2,TRBV6-2/TRBV6-3,-
CASSLVLNGYTF,TGTGCCAGCAGTTTAGTTCTCAATGGCTACACCTTC,TRBJ1-2,-,TRBV28,many
CASSEDGTGSFSFSYEQYF,TGTGCCAGCAGTGAGGATGGGACAGGGTCTTTTAGCTTCTCCTACGAGCAGTACTTC,TRBJ2-7,TRBD1,TRBV6-1,many
CASSLMVTGGIYNEQFF,TGCGCCAGCAGCTTGATGGTCACAGGGGGAATATACAATGAGCAGTTCTTC,TRBJ2-1,TRBD1,TRBV5-1,-
CASSFGASGLSSYNEQFF,TGCGCCAGCAGCTTCGGGGCTAGCGGCCTAAGCTCCTACAATGAGCAGTTCTTC,TRBJ2-1,TRBD2,TRBV5-1,-
CASSYDGYGYTF,TGTGCCAGCAGTTACGATGGCTATGGCTACACCTTC,TRBJ1-2,-,TRBV6-2/TRBV6-3,many
CASSQDRDAYNEQFF,TGCGCCAGCAGCCAAGACCGGGACGCCTACAATGAGCAGTTCTTC,TRBJ2-1,-,TRBV4-3,-
CASSEGLAGGTQYF,TGTGCCAGCAGTGAGGGACTAGCGGGAGGTACCCAGTACTTC,TRBJ2-5,TRBD2,TRBV25-1,few
CASSRQGEDGANVLTF,TGTGCCAGCAGTAGACAGGGGGAAGATGGGGCCAACGTCCTGACTTTC,TRBJ2-6,TRBD1,TRBV28,many